This record looks at one T cell receptor (beta chain) sequence and its context. The antigen is not known. This record comes from a study of cytomegalovirus exposure and HLA in healthy donors. Study-wide findings and caveats: Testing in vitro showed a few CMV-associated chains specific for CMV antigens.

60 Vbeta and 13 Jbeta primers were used in PCR. Method: immunoSEQ multiplex PCR; TCRdb's copy keeps in-frame clones and lacks some. The sample lists 150,000 to 200,000 clones, around 80% occurring once. The V gene's germline CDR1 is SGHTA and CDR2 FQGNSA. This CDR3 contains 18 residues. V shed 5 bases and J 4 bases; nucleotides not matched to a gene: 14. The receptor was derived from a woman aged 50 to 65 in good health and CMV-seronegative. This chain uses TRBV7-2 with TRBJ2-1; TRBD2 matches 10 bases. Sequencing input: PBMCs. Here the CDR3 reads CASSRRLGGSGGYNEQFF. The CDR3, as DNA: TGTGCCAGCAGCCGTCGCTTAGGTGGTAGCGGGGGGTACAATGAGCAGTTCTTC. Together with reference TRBV7-2 and TRBJ2-1, the CDR3 gives the full variable domain: GAGVSQSPSNKVTEKGKDVELRCDPISGHTALYWYRQSLGQGLEFLIYFQGNSAPDKSGLPSDRFSAERTGGSVSTLTIQRTQQEDSAVYLCASSRRLGGSGGYNEQFFGPGTRLTVL.